The 18 T cell receptor beta chains in this list originate from one sample, sequenced in a study of shared clonotypes between healthy human individuals (dated by TCRdb to between 2020 and 2021). CD8 naive samples were obtained by positive selection for CCR7 among CD45RO-negative cells, yielding a CD45RA+CCR7+ population from which TemRA cells were excluded. Receptor amplification or capture employed the immunoSEQ multiplex PCR assay. TCRdb re-hosts the immuneACCESS table, in-frame sequences only. Its copies lack some clones; in the studies checked, an unresolved V gene accounts for under half of them, and the cause for the rest is not known. Across this sample there are about 2 million clones, with about 95% seen only once. Approximately 1.2% of the sample comes from the top ten. Sequencing used naive CD8+ T cells sorted from blood. What this sample's cell subset or site label stands for: CD45RA+CCR7+. Every receptor here comes from a man aged 18 to 35 in good health.

The chain combines TRBV2 with TRBJ2-4; tentative D call: TRBD2 (5 bases). V dropped 3 bases and J dropped 9 bases, with 24 bases sitting between them. There are 17 residues in the CDR3. Germline CDR1 and CDR2: SNHLY and FYNNEI. In nucleotides, the CDR3 is TGTGCCAGCAGTGATGGGTCCTTTGAGAGATTCGGGATCATTCAGTACTTC. Residues: CASSDGSFERFGIIQYF.

Only one count was recorded for this clone. V usage is TRBV10-1 and J usage is TRBJ2-3, with D perhaps being TRBD1 or TRBD2 (5 bases each). Per the germline V gene, CDR1 is WNHNN and CDR2 is SYGVQD (reference sequence). With 2 bases removed from V and 6 bases from J, the gap between germline ends came to 12 bases. The CDR3 totals 14 residues. The DNA for the CDR3 is TGCGCCAGCAGTGAGGACAGCCCGGGGGATACGCAGTATTTT. Translating gives CASSEDSPGDTQYF.

The V call is TRBV5-6, the J call TRBJ1-3; no definite D call. Germline CDR1 and CDR2: SGHDT and YYEEEE. Trimming cost V 3 bases and J 7 bases, with 8 bases left between them. CDR3 length: 12 amino acids. Here the CDR3 reads CASSSLGNTIYF. As DNA, the CDR3 is TGTGCCAGCAGCTCGCTGGGGAACACCATATATTTT.

The chain joins TRBV10-3 to TRBJ2-2, with 8 bases fitting TRBD1. CDR3 length: 15 amino acids. CDR1 is ENHRY and CDR2 is SYGVKD in the germline V gene. V trimming: 2 bases; J trimming: 3 bases; junction bases outside the gene matches: 2. The chain's CDR3 is CAISEGQGYTGELFF. The DNA of the CDR3 is TGTGCCATCAGTGAGGGACAGGGTTACACCGGGGAGCTGTTTTTT.

The V call is TRBV6-5, the J call TRBJ1-2, with D possibly matching TRBD1 (5 bases). CDR3 size: 16 residues. Trimming took 2 bases from V and 0 from J, leaving 13 bases between them. Germline CDR1 reads MNHEY; CDR2 reads SVGAGI. The CDR3 reads CASSYVGAQSNYGYTF. The CDR3 nucleotides are TGTGCCAGCAGTTACGTTGGGGCGCAGTCTAACTATGGCTACACCTTC.

The chain combines TRBV27 with TRBJ1-2; D gene uncertain. Germline CDR1 and CDR2: MNHEY and SMNVEV (reference sequence). V lost 5 bases and J lost 2, with 12 bases in between. The CDR3 runs to 14 residues. CDR3 bases: TGTGCCAGCAGTCCCTCCACCGGAAACTATGGCTACACCTTC. Protein: CASSPSTGNYGYTF.

This chain links TRBV2 with TRBJ1-5; D uncertain. Germline-derived CDR1 and CDR2 are SNHLY and FYNNEI. The CDR3 spans 14 residues. Trimming stripped 7 bases from V and 0 bases from J, with 10 bases between. CDR3 DNA: TGTGCCAGCAACGCGGGTTATAGCAATCAGCCCCAGCATTTT. Amino acid sequence: CASNAGYSNQPQHF.

This sequence joins TRBV7-9 and TRBJ2-5; D is unclear. V lost 7 bases to trimming and J lost 1 base, with 13 bases between them. Germline CDR1 SEHNR, CDR2 FQNEAQ (reference sequence). The CDR3 length is 14 residues. The CDR3 sequence: CASTPPNLQETQYF. The CDR3 coding sequence is TGTGCCAGCACCCCCCCAAACCTCCAAGAGACCCAGTACTTC.

The genes are TRBV27 and TRBJ2-3; 8 nucleotides align to TRBD2. The V gene end was trimmed by 4 bases and the J gene end by 0 bases; junction bases not matched to a gene: 6. The CDR3 loop spans 16 amino acids. Germline values: CDR1 MNHEY, CDR2 SMNVEV (reference sequence). CDR3 residues: CASSSGLAPSTDTQYF. The CDR3 bases are TGTGCCAGCAGTTCCGGACTAGCTCCTAGCACAGATACGCAGTATTTT.

J is TRBJ2-2 and V is TRBV30, with D uncertain. Trimming took 5 bases from V and 3 from J, leaving 10 bases between them. The length of the CDR3 is 13 residues. Germline lookup yields CDR1 GTSNPN and CDR2 SVGIG (reference sequence). This chain's CDR3 is CAWDWGDTGELFF. The CDR3 coding sequence is TGTGCCTGGGATTGGGGTGACACCGGGGAGCTGTTTTTT.

The gene calls are TRBV6-5 and TRBJ1-2; 9 bases are shared with TRBD1. After removal of 6 bases from V and 3 bases from J, the junction contained 5 bases not matched to a gene. Per the germline V gene, CDR1 is MNHEY and CDR2 is SVGAGI. The CDR3 sequence is 14 residues long. CDR3 amino acids: CASSTGGEDYGYTF. DNA of the CDR3: TGTGCCAGCAGCACAGGGGGCGAAGACTATGGCTACACCTTC.

The rearrangement joins TRBV27 to TRBJ2-1, with D tentatively TRBD2 (6 bases). The CDR3 runs 13 residues. Germline loops: CDR1 MNHEY, CDR2 SMNVEV (reference sequence). The ends were cut back, 4 bases at V and 7 bases at J, with 11 bases in the middle. The CDR3 is CASSWPGENEQFF. CDR3 DNA sequence: TGTGCCAGCAGTTGGCCGGGGGAGAATGAGCAGTTCTTC.

The chain carries TRBV27 and TRBJ1-6; TRBD1 might be the D (6 bases). This CDR3 region has 16 residues. The ends were cut back, 8 bases at V and 6 bases at J, with 20 bases in the middle. Germline values: CDR1 MNHEY, CDR2 SMNVEV (reference sequence). The CDR3 DNA follows: TGTGCCAGCGGGGATAGGGGGGCGCTGGGTAATTCACCCCTCCACTTT. This gives the protein CASGDRGALGNSPLHF.

Notes on this clone: Other DNA sequences in the sample encode the same CDR3. The chain recombines TRBV5-4 with TRBJ2-5; D ambiguous. CDR1 SGHNT and CDR2 YYREEE come from the germline V gene (reference sequence). The V end lost 0 bases, the J end lost 1 base, and 7 bases lay between the germline ends. The CDR3 spans 14 residues. The CDR3 reads CASSLEDSQETQYF. CDR3 sequence (DNA): TGTGCCAGCAGCTTGGAAGATTCCCAAGAGACCCAGTACTTC.

The gene calls are TRBV11-2 and TRBJ2-7; possible D gene TRBD1, 6 bases. V lost 3 bases to trimming and J lost 4 bases, with 19 bases between them. The CDR3 has 16 residues. Germline V CDR1 and CDR2: SGHAT, FQNNGV. The CDR3 sequence: CASSFTTGTAFYEQYF. In DNA, the CDR3 is TGTGCCAGCAGCTTCACGACAGGTACTGCTTTTTACGAGCAGTACTTC.

The genes are TRBV15 and TRBJ1-2; D might be TRBD1 (5 bases). From germline, CDR1 is LNHNV and CDR2 YYDKDF (reference sequence). This CDR3 is built from 15 residues. Trimming left V 1 base short and J 3 bases short, with 12 bases between. The CDR3 coding sequence is TGTGCCACCAGCAGAGGCACTGCAGGGTACTATGGCTACACCTTC. Protein sequence: CATSRGTAGYYGYTF.

The DNA for the CDR3 is TGTGCCAGCAGCTCCGGGTATTGGGGACAGGGAGTACACGAGCAGTACTTC. This codes for CASSSGYWGQGVHEQYF. The rearrangement links TRBV5-4 to TRBJ2-7, with 9 bases fitting TRBD1. CDR3 length: 17 residues. Germline CDR1 is SGHNT and CDR2 is YYREEE (reference sequence). V was pared by 3 bases and J by 5 bases, with 15 bases of the junction left unmatched.

This clone was recorded only once. The chain carries TRBV29-1 and TRBJ1-2; TRBD1 matches at 7 bases. V was clipped by 7 bases and J by 2 bases; unmatched bases: 10. Germline CDR1 is SQVTM and CDR2 is ANQGSEA. CDR3 length: 14 amino acids. CDR3 sequence: CSATDRDQNYGYTF. The CDR3 DNA sequence: TGCAGCGCGACAGACAGGGACCAAAACTATGGCTACACCTTC.